This T cell receptor (beta chain) was retrieved from a study of blood T cell repertoires in COVID-19. Methods used by the authors: Researchers report that nucleated cell counts were estimated from reference gene primer amplification. Assay used: immunoSEQ multiplex PCR; TCRdb lists only in-frame clones, some missing. V and J calls and clone size are those listed in that table; D and trimming were worked out from the DNA. This table has hundreds of thousands of clones, around nine tenths appearing once. Per germline, CDR1 MNHEY and CDR2 SMNVEV (reference sequence). V lost 5 bases, J lost 1 base, and 18 bases lay in between. The CDR3 runs 16 residues.

This sequence was found in a woman aged 35 to 49 who had recovered from COVID-19. The V call is TRBV27, the J call TRBJ2-7; D perhaps matches TRBD2 (5 bases). Sample: PBMCs or T cells enriched from blood (not recorded which). The CDR3: CASSPAEGTKSYEQYF. The CDR3 DNA sequence: TGTGCCAGCAGTCCCGCTGAGGGAACCAAGTCCTACGAGCAGTACTTC.